The present TCR beta chain was sequenced within a study of T cells after yellow fever vaccination. Study overall: Fractions of low cell number were prepared using SMART-Seq v4 Ultra Low Input.

CDR1 and CDR2 from the germline V gene are DFQATT and SNEGSKA (reference sequence). The CDR3 extends over 15 amino acids. Trimming left V 3 bases short and J 7 bases short, with 19 bases between. A 5'RACE template-switching step, the method used to make TCR cDNA, added a universal primer site and UMIs. TCRdb itself ran the 5' RACE reads through MiXCR, one entry per CDR3 protein. The sample shows about 630,000 distinct CDR3 sequences, 9% to 15% of them seen only once. The study, taken as a whole, reports: When the response was secondary, it was weaker but reached its peak faster, day 5 versus 15. Contaminating bulk clonotypes could be abundant in FACS-sorted repertoires.

This clonotype appeared a few times. Its matching antigen is unknown. The material was PBMCs, obtained on the day of the yellow fever booster vaccination. The clonotype was recovered from a man aged 25-45 years who received the YFV17D yellow fever vaccine. V is TRBV20-1 and J is TRBJ2-1; TRBD2 might be the D (6 bases). CDR3 sequence reads: CSASTGTQRGNEQFF. In DNA form, the CDR3 reads TGCAGTGCTAGCACCGGGACTCAAAGAGGGAATGAGCAGTTCTTC.